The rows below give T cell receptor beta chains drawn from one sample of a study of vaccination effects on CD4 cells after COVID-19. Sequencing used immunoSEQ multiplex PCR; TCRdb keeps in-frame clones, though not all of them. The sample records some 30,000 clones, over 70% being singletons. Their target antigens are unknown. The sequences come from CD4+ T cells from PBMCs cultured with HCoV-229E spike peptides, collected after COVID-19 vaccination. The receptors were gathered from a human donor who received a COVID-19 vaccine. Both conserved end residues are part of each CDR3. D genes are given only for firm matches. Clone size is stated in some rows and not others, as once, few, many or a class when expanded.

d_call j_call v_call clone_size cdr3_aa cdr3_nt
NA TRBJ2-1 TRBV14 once CASSDAWTWRSSYNEQFF TGTGCCAGCAGCGACGCTTGGACTTGGAGAAGCTCCTACAATGAGCAGTTCTTC
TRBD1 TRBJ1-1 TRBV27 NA CASSLSGGGRIEAFF TGTGCCAGCAGTTTGTCAGGGGGCGGGCGTATTGAAGCTTTCTTT
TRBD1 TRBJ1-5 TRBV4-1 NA CASSQYGTGGQPQHF TGCGCCAGCAGCCAATACGGGACAGGGGGCCAGCCCCAGCATTTT
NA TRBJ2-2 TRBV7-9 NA CASSLDSWLFF TGTGCCAGCAGCTTAGACAGTTGGCTGTTTTTT
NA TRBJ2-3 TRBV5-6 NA CASSFLGYTDTQYF TGTGCCAGCAGCTTCCTAGGGTACACAGATACGCAGTATTTT
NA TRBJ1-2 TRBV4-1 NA CASSSVLRNYGYTF TGCGCCAGCAGTTCGGTCCTAAGAAACTATGGCTACACCTTC
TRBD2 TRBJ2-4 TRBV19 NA CASSRGLAVGDQYF TGTGCCAGTAGTCGGGGACTAGCGGTAGGTGATCAGTACTTC
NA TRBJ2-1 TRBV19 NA CASSIRDTSYNEQFF TGTGCCAGTAGTATCCGGGACACCTCCTACAATGAGCAGTTCTTC
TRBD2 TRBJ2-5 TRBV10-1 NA CASGLDQETQYF TGCGCCAGTGGACTAGACCAAGAGACCCAGTACTTC
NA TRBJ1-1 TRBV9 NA CASSAETGGVAFF TGTGCCAGCAGCGCAGAGACAGGAGGTGTAGCTTTCTTT
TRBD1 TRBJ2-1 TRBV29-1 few CSVGQGFYNEQFF TGCAGCGTCGGACAGGGGTTTTACAATGAGCAGTTCTTC
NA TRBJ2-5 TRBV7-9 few CASSFGGEETQYF TGTGCCAGCAGCTTTGGCGGGGAGGAGACCCAGTACTTC
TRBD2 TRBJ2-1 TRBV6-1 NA CASSEASGANEQFF TGTGCCAGCAGTGAGGCTAGCGGAGCCAATGAGCAGTTCTTC
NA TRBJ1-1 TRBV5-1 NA CASWENMNTEAFF TGCGCCAGCTGGGAGAACATGAACACTGAAGCTTTCTTT
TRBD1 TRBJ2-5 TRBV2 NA CASSRDRGDQETQYF TGTGCCAGCAGCCGGGACAGGGGTGACCAAGAGACCCAGTACTTC
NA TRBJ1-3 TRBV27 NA CASSARNSGNTIYF TGTGCCAGCAGTGCCCGGAACTCTGGAAACACCATATATTTT
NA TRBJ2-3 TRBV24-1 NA CASAGDTDTQYF TGTGCCTCGGCAGGGGACACAGATACGCAGTATTTT
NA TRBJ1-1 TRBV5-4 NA CASSLATGRTEAFF TGTGCCAGCAGCTTGGCTACGGGGAGAACTGAAGCTTTCTTT
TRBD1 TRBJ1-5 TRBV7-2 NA CASSNQGVNQPQHF TGTGCCAGCAGCAACCAGGGGGTCAATCAGCCCCAGCATTTT
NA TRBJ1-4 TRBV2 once CASGRDREKLFF TGTGCCAGCGGTCGGGACCGGGAAAAACTGTTTTTT
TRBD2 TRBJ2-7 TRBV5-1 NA CASSLGNSGSGDEQYF TGCGCCAGCAGCTTGGGCAATAGCGGGAGCGGCGACGAGCAGTACTTC
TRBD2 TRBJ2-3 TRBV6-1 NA CASSELAGGPDTQYF TGTGCCAGCAGTGAACTAGCGGGGGGGCCAGATACGCAGTATTTT
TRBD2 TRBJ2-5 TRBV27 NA CASRGVQETQYF TGTGCCAGTCGGGGGGTCCAAGAGACCCAGTACTTC
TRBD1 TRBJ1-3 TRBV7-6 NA CASSLRIKTGGSGNTIYF TGTGCCAGCAGCCTACGGATTAAAACAGGGGGCTCTGGAAACACCATATATTTT